The rows below give T cell receptor beta chains drawn from one sample of a study of cytomegalovirus exposure and HLA in healthy donors. Libraries were prepared by immunoSEQ multiplex PCR; TCRdb keeps only in-frame clonotypes and omits some of them. Among about 180,000 clones listed, roughly 79% were seen once. Specimen: PBMCs. The receptors here all came from a man aged 40-49 years in good health and CMV-seropositive. CDR3s include the opening cysteine and the closing phenylalanine or tryptophan. A D gene is named only where the DNA matches it firmly. Only part of the rows carry a size: once, few, many, or a class if the clone is expanded.

j_call,d_call,clone_size,v_call,cdr3_nt,cdr3_aa
TRBJ2-2,.,.,TRBV21-1,TGTGCCAGCAGCAAAGGATGGAGGGACAGGGCGTACACCGGGGAGCTGTTTTTT,CASSKGWRDRAYTGELFF
TRBJ2-7,TRBD2,.,TRBV5-6,TGTGCCAGCAGCTTGTTAGCTCGGGAGGGCACCTACGAGCAGTACTTC,CASSLLAREGTYEQYF
TRBJ2-7,TRBD2,.,TRBV18,TGTGCCAGCTCACCACCTGTGGCGGGAGGAGGGTACGAGCAGTACTTC,CASSPPVAGGGYEQYF
TRBJ1-5,TRBD1,.,TRBV10-3,TGTGCCATCAGCTCTCAGGGGGCGAGCAATCAGCCCCAGCATTTT,CAISSQGASNQPQHF
TRBJ2-4,TRBD2,.,TRBV2,TGTGCCAGCAGTGAGGTCAGACTAGCCAAAAACAGTCAGTACTTC,CASSEVRLAKNSQYF
TRBJ1-1,.,.,TRBV18,TGTGCCAGCTCACCTCCCCGAGGCACTGAAGCTTTCTTT,CASSPPRGTEAFF
TRBJ2-5,.,.,TRBV20-1,TGCAGTGCTCTAAGAGGGGAGACCCAGTACTTC,CSALRGETQYF
TRBJ1-6,TRBD1,.,TRBV28,TGTGCCAGCAGACATGGAGGGGGCACGGATTCACCCCTCCACTTT,CASRHGGGTDSPLHF
TRBJ1-5,.,.,TRBV10-1,TGCGCCAGCGGGAATTCAGGGTCGCAGCCCCAGCATTTT,CASGNSGSQPQHF
TRBJ1-1,.,.,TRBV7-6,TGTGCCAGCAGCTTAGGGGCCGAGAACACTGAAGCTTTCTTT,CASSLGAENTEAFF
TRBJ2-6,.,few,TRBV5-6,TGTGCCAGCAGCTTGGGCCCGGCAGGGGCCAACGGCCTGACTTTC,CASSLGPAGANGLTF
TRBJ2-7,.,.,TRBV6-1,TGTGCCAGCAGTGAGGGAGGAGCTACCTACGAGCAGTACTTC,CASSEGGATYEQYF
TRBJ2-7,TRBD2,.,TRBV11-3,TGTGCCAGCAGTACGGGACTATCCCCGTACGAGCAGTACTTC,CASSTGLSPYEQYF
TRBJ1-2,TRBD1,.,TRBV5-1,TGCGCCAGCAGCCCCCGGGACAGGGTAGACTATGGCTACACCTTC,CASSPRDRVDYGYTF
TRBJ1-2,TRBD1,once,TRBV5-4,TGTGCCAGCAGCTTGACCGGGACAGTGGGTGGCTACACCTTC,CASSLTGTVGGYTF
TRBJ2-7,.,once,TRBV5-1,TGCGCCAGCAGCTTGGTCACAGTGAAGTACTTC,CASSLVTVKYF
TRBJ1-2,TRBD1,.,TRBV19,TGTGCCAGTAGTGCCCGGGACAGCCATAACTATGGCTACACCTTC,CASSARDSHNYGYTF
TRBJ2-7,TRBD1,.,TRBV18,TGTGCCAGCTCACCGGGGACAGCTACCTACGAGCAGTACTTC,CASSPGTATYEQYF
TRBJ2-4,TRBD2,.,TRBV11-2,TGTGCCAGCAGCTCGGGACTAGCGGGAGGAGGGATTCAGTACTTC,CASSSGLAGGGIQYF
TRBJ2-1,.,.,TRBV9,TGTGCCAGCAGCGTACAACCAGGGAACAATGAGCAGTTCTTC,CASSVQPGNNEQFF
TRBJ2-1,.,few,TRBV5-6,TGTGCCAGCAGCTTCCTCGGGAGTGGGGACAATGAGCAGTTCTTC,CASSFLGSGDNEQFF
TRBJ1-2,TRBD1,once,TRBV10-3,TGTGCCATCAGTGAGATGACAGGGGGCGGCTACACCTTC,CAISEMTGGGYTF
TRBJ1-2,.,few,TRBV5-1,TGCGCCAGCAGCTTGGCGGGTAGGGACTCGGGCGGCTACACCTTC,CASSLAGRDSGGYTF
TRBJ2-1,.,.,TRBV9,TGTGCCAGCAGCGTAGTTGGGAGCAGCTCCTACAATGAGCAGTTCTTC,CASSVVGSSSYNEQFF
TRBJ1-1,.,.,TRBV5-1,TGCGCCAGCAGCGATGGGTACGGGGGGCTTCTAACATTT,CASSDGYGGLLTF
TRBJ2-2,.,.,TRBV19,TGTGCCAGTAAAACAGGAACGAACACCGGGGAGCTGTTTTTT,CASKTGTNTGELFF
TRBJ1-2,TRBD1,.,TRBV2,TGTGCCAGCATTTTCCGGGACAGGATCTATGGCTACACCTTC,CASIFRDRIYGYTF
TRBJ2-3,TRBD2,.,TRBV5-1,TGCGCCAGCAGCAGAGGACTAGCGGGAGGCCCGGATACGCAGTATTTT,CASSRGLAGGPDTQYF
TRBJ2-5,.,once,TRBV12-5,TGTGCTAGTGTGTTAGCGAGAGAGAAGACCCAGTACTTC,CASVLAREKTQYF
TRBJ1-1,.,few,TRBV11-2,TGTGCCAGCAGCGACTGGGGCGGGGTTAACACTGAAGCTTTCTTT,CASSDWGGVNTEAFF
TRBJ2-1,.,once,TRBV2,TGTGCCAGCAGTGAAGCAACACCCAATGAGCAGTTCTTC,CASSEATPNEQFF
TRBJ2-7,.,.,TRBV10-2,TGCGCCAGCAGTGAGTCTCCGACTCCTGGAACCTACGAGCAGTACTTC,CASSESPTPGTYEQYF
TRBJ1-4,TRBD1,once,TRBV19,TGTGCCAGTACCTTGGGAACAGGGGCTAATGAAAAACTGTTTTTT,CASTLGTGANEKLFF
TRBJ1-4,TRBD1,.,TRBV25-1,TGTGCCAGCAGTGCCCACAGGGGCCCAACTAATGAAAAACTGTTTTTT,CASSAHRGPTNEKLFF
TRBJ2-4,.,.,TRBV7-9,TGTGCCAGCAGCTTAGTAGGCAGGGTAAACAGTCAGTACTTC,CASSLVGRVNSQYF
TRBJ1-2,.,.,TRBV28,TGTGCCAGCAGTTTACAACAGGGTAATGGCTACACCTTC,CASSLQQGNGYTF
TRBJ2-5,.,few,TRBV5-1,TGCGCCAGCAGCTCGTTCACAGGGTCGAGGCAGACCCAGTACTTC,CASSSFTGSRQTQYF
TRBJ1-5,.,.,TRBV28,TGTGCCAGCAGTTTATCGGGTCAGCCCCAGCATTTT,CASSLSGQPQHF